Included here is one T cell receptor beta chain sequence, with context. Between the trimmed V and J ends, which lost 4 bases and 8 bases, there was a span of 12 bases. Looked up from germline, CDR1 is SGHRS and CDR2 is YFSETQ. The CDR3 spans 13 residues. These data come from a study of cytomegalovirus exposure and HLA in healthy donors. Study summary: The Caucasian-associated ancestry cluster held about 80% of approximately 400 genotyped donors.

PCR employed 60 Vbeta and 13 Jbeta primers. The method was immunoSEQ multiplex PCR; TCRdb's version includes in-frame clones alone and lacks a portion of them. Listed are 130,000 or so clones; approximately 1.5% falls within the top ten. The specimen was PBMCs. The TCR originated in a woman between 35 and 50 years old in good health and CMV-seronegative. V and J are TRBV5-1 and TRBJ1-4; D gene ambiguous. CDR3 in DNA: TGCGCCAGCAGCGGAGAGGGTACAGAAAAACTGTTTTTT. Its protein product is CASSGEGTEKLFF.